The following is a T cell receptor beta chain sequence with its context. This clone has a handful of counts. Which antigen it targets is not known. It has no much larger one-base neighbor in the sample; base qualities were not kept. CDR1 and CDR2 (LGHNT, FRNRAP) derive from the germline V gene. From the cysteine up to the phenylalanine, the CDR3 has a length of 13 residues. The read is trimmed to its CDR3 DNA, 39 bases read in frame from base 1. The junction carries 5 bases between V and J, which are trimmed by 1 base and 4 bases respectively. The library was obtained by the immunoSEQ multiplex PCR assay. To provide template for TCR sequencing, every sample had RNA extracted and reverse transcribed into cDNA. First-strand cDNA was synthesized with SuperScript III using a 2:1 mix of oligo-dT and random hexamers. A synthetic immune receptor repertoire was used to measure amplification bias, and any remaining bias was corrected computationally. Concerning the study's data processing: After raw reads were preprocessed to remove errors, the CDR3 was defined following IMGT conventions as running from the conserved cysteine to phenylalanine. Clonality was computed as 1 minus the Shannon entropy, with the entropy normalized by log2 of the number of productive unique TCRs. Whether scalp clones were CD4 or CD8 was inferred by matching scalp TCRbeta sequences against CD4 and CD8 repertoires sorted from blood. Not all clones reach the TCRdb copy of this immuneACCESS table, which keeps in-frame sequences only. Checked studies attribute under half of the gap to unresolved V genes and leave the rest unexplained. Clone size and the V and J calls come from that table; the DNA yielded D and trimming. The sample table contains about 180,000 clones; only one count was recorded for 51% of them. Roughly a tenth of the sample is in the top ten clones.

The sample's treatment or condition label is to be understood as: oral pan-JAK inhibitor, 5-10 mg twice daily. Lesional scalp punch biopsies and peripheral blood were collected from alopecia areata patients. PBMCs were separated by density centrifugation and stained for CD3, CD4 and CD8, after which CD4+ and CD8+ T cells were sorted on a FACSAria. These data are taken from a study of CD8+ T cells in alopecia areata listed by TCRdb under 2018. Background on the whole study: The treated patients took part in an open-label pilot trial in which moderate-to-severe alopecia areata was treated with oral tofacitinib at 5 to 10 mg twice daily. Patients stayed on tofacitinib for 6 to 18 months and then had 6 months of follow-up off drug so that delayed response and recurrence could be assessed. In treated patients, disease severity was measured using the SALT score, which gives the percentage of scalp surface area affected. To study T cell clonal expansion in alopecia areata, the researchers applied high-throughput TCRbeta sequencing to both the C3H/HeJ mouse model and human patients. Scalp tissue and sorted CD4+ and CD8+ peripheral blood T cells from patchy and totalis/universalis alopecia areata patients and from healthy controls were covered by human TCRbeta sequencing. Patients on tofacitinib were biopsied at baseline and after 4 and 24 weeks of treatment, and several of the patients also had a later scalp biopsy. Clonality in the scalp was compared among normal scalp (n=4), patchy alopecia areata scalp (n=8), and alopecia totalis/universalis scalp (n=8). RNA came from the PAXgene miRNA kit for fixed scalp, the miRNeasy kit for PBMCs, and the RNeasy kit for mouse skin. TCRbeta CDR3 regions were amplified by immunoSEQ multiplex PCR with 35 Vbeta forward and 13 Jbeta reverse primers.

Broad study findings and their caveats: Because the treated cohort was small and had only one nonresponder, larger studies are needed to examine links between baseline CD8+ expansion and response. With tofacitinib, both scalp clonality and the number of expanded CD8+ clones among the top 100 scalp clones went down significantly. Many expanded lesional clones persisted in scalp and blood during tofacitinib treatment, which may partly explain relapse after stopping treatment. Scalp TCR repertoire analysis is complicated because resident alphabeta T cells in normal human skin are also sequenced, whereas mouse skin is dominated by gammadelta T cells. Compared with normal scalp, lesional scalp had higher clonality and more expanded CD8+ clones, particularly in alopecia totalis/universalis, a pattern that suggests antigenic drive. Shared TCR sequences between patients were less evident than in mice, which may be partly attributable to HLA diversity in the patient population.

This sample comprised CD8+ T cells sorted from blood, obtained between weeks 51 and 52, from a patient treated with tofacitinib. The clonotype originates from a human donor with alopecia areata. The chain employs TRBV12-5 and TRBJ1-5, with an unclear D gene assignment. The DNA sequence is given as TGTGCTAGTGGTTTGGGCTTTAATCAGCCCCAGCATTTT. This sequence encodes CASGLGFNQPQHF. With the rest looked up from the reference TRBV12-5 and TRBJ1-5 genes rather than sequenced, the full variable domain is DARVTQTPRHKVTEMGQEVTMRCQPILGHNTVFWYRQTMMQGLELLAYFRNRAPLDDSGMPKDRFSAEMPDATLATLKIQPSEPRDSAVYFCASGLGFNQPQHFGDGTRLSIL.